The T cell receptor (beta chain) described here comes from a study of cytomegalovirus exposure and HLA in healthy donors. Broader study findings: Roughly even sequencing depth across donors was the assumption behind the presence/absence analyses. Several top significant clusters appeared, in a later analysis, to be linked to common viral pathogens.

PCR was performed using 60 Vbeta and 13 Jbeta primers. The data were produced by immunoSEQ multiplex PCR, yet TCRdb's version contains in-frame clones alone and is incomplete. This table holds under 170,000 clones, roughly three quarters found once. With regard to this clone: Its cognate antigen is unknown.

Sequenced input: PBMCs. The receptor's source is a human donor in good health.

The CDR3 nucleotides are TGTGCCAGCAGCACGGGGATTCAGCCCCAGCATTTT. Translating gives CASSTGIQPQHF. V gene TRBV27 combines with J gene TRBJ1-5; D gene unclear. CDR3 length equals 12 residues. Deletions cut 6 bases from V and 6 bases from J, with 9 bases between. Germline CDR1 and CDR2: MNHEY and SMNVEV (reference sequence).